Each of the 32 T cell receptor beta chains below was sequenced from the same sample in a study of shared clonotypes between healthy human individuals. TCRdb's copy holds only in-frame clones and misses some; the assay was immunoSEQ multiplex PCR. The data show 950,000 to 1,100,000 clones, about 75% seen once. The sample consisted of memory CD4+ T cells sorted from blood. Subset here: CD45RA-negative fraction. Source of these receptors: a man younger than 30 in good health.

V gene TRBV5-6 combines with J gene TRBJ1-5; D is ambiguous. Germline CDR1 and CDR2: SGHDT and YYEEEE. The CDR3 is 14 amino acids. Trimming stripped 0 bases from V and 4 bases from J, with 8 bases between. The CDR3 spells CASSLVRGNQPQHF. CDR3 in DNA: TGTGCCAGCAGCTTGGTGCGGGGAAATCAGCCCCAGCATTTT.

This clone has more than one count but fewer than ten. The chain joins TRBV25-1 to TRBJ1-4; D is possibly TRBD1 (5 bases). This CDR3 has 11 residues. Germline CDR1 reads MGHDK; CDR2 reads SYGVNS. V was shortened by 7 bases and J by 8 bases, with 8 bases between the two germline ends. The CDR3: CASNGGEKLFF. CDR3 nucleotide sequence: TGTGCCAGCAACGGGGGGGAAAAACTGTTTTTT.

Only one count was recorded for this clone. CDR3 sequence: CASSPSPGISGNTIYF. The CDR3, as DNA: TGTGCCAGCAGCCCTTCCCCAGGGATCTCTGGAAACACCATATATTTT. The chain joins TRBV27 to TRBJ1-3, with D possibly TRBD1 on 5 matching bases. Trimming shortened V by 6 bases and J by 0 bases, and 15 bases separated the two germline ends. This CDR3 spans 16 amino acids. CDR1 is MNHEY and CDR2 is SMNVEV in the germline V gene (reference sequence).

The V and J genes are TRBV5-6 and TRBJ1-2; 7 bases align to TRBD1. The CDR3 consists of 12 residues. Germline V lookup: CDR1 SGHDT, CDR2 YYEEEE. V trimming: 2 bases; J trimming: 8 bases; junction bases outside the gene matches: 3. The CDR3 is CASSFTGVGYTF. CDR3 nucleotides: TGTGCCAGCAGCTTTACAGGGGTAGGCTACACCTTC.

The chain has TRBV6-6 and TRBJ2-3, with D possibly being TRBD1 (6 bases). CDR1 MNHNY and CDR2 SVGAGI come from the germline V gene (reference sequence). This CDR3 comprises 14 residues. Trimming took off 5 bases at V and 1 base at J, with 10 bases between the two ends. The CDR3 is CASSPRQGTDTQYF. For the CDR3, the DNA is TGTGCCAGCAGTCCCCGACAGGGCACAGATACGCAGTATTTT.

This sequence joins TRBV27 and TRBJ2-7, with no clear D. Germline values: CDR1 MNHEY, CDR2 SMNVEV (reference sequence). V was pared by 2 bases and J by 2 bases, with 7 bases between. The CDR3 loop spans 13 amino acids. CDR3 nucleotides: TGTGCCAGCAGTTTACGACCGGCCTACGAGCAGTACTTC. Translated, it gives CASSLRPAYEQYF.

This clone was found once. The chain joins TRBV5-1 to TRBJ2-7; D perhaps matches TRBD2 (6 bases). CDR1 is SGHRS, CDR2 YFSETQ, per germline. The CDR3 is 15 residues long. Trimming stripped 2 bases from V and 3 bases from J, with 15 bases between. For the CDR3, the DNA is TGCGCCAGCAGCTTAGGGTTGGGCGGGATCTACGAGCAGTACTTC. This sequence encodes CASSLGLGGIYEQYF.

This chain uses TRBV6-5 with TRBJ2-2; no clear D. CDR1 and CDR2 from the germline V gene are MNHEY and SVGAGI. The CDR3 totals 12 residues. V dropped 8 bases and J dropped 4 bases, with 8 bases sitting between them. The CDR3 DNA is TGTGCCAGCTCCTTTCTCACCGGGGAGCTGTTTTTT. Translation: CASSFLTGELFF.

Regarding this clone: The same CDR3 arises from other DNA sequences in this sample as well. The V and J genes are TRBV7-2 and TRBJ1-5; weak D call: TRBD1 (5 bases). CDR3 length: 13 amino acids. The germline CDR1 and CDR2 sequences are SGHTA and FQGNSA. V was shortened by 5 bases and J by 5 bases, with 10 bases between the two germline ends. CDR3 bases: TGTGCCAGCAGCCGGGGGGATTATCAGCCCCAGCATTTT. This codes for CASSRGDYQPQHF.

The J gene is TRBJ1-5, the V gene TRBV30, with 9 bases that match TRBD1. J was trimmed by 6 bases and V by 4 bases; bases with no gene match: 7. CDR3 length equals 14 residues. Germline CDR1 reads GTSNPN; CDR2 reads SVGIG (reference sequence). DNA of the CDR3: TGTGCCTGGAATACAGGGGGCGCGTTTCAGCCCCAGCATTTT. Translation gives CAWNTGGAFQPQHF.

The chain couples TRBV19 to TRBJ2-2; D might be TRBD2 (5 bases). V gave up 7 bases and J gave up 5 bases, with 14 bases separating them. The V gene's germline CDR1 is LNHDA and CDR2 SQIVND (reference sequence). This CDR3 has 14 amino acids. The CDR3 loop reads CASNFRGTTGELFF. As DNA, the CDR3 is TGTGCCAGTAATTTTCGGGGAACGACCGGGGAGCTGTTTTTT.

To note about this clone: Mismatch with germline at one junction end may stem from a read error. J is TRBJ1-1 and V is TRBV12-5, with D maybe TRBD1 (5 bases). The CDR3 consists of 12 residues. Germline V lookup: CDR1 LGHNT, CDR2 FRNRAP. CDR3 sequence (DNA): TGTGCTAGTGGTTTGGAGTTGTCAGGGTCTGTCTTT. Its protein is CASGLELSGSVF.

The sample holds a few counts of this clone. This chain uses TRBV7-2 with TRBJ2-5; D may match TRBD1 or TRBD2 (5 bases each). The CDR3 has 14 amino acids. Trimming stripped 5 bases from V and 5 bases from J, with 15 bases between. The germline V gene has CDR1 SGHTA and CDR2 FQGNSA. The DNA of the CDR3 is TGTGCCAGCAGCGGGGGATGGGGGAACGAGACCCAGTACTTC. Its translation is CASSGGWGNETQYF.

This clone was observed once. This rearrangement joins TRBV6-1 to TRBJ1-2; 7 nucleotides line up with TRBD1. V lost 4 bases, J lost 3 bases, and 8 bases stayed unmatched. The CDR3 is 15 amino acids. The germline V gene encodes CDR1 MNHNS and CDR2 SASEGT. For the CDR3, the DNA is TGTGCCAGCAGTGGACAGGGACCGCGAGACTATGGCTACACCTTC. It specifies CASSGQGPRDYGYTF.

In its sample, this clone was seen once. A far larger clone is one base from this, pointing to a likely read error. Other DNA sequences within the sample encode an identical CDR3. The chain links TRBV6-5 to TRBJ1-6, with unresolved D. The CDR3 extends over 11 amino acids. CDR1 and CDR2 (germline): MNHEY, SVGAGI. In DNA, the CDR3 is TGTGCCAGCGGAGGGAATTCGCCCCTCCACTTT. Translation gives CASGGNSPLHF.

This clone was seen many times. The CDR3 region has the DNA TGTGCCAGCAGCCTACCGGGACAGCCCTTCTACACCTTC. Protein: CASSLPGQPFYTF. The chain employs TRBV5-5 and TRBJ1-2; 7 nucleotides match TRBD1. The V and J ends lost 4 bases and 10 bases, in that order; junction bases with no gene match: 10. Germline V CDR1 and CDR2: SGHKS, YYEKEE (reference sequence). The CDR3 length is 13 residues. The full variable domain, with the rest looked up from reference TRBV5-5 and TRBJ1-2, is DAGVTQSPTHLIKTRGQQVTLRCSPISGHKSVSWYQQVLGQGPQFIFQYYEKEERGRGNFPDRFSARQFPNYSSELNVNALLLGDSALYLCASSLPGQPFYTFGSGTRLTVV.

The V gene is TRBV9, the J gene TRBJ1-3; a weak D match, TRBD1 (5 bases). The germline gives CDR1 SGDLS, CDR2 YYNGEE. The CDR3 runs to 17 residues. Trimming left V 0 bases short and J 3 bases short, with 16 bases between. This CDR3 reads CASSVGSGTLGGNTIYF. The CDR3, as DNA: TGTGCCAGCAGCGTAGGTTCCGGGACTTTGGGTGGAAACACCATATATTTT.

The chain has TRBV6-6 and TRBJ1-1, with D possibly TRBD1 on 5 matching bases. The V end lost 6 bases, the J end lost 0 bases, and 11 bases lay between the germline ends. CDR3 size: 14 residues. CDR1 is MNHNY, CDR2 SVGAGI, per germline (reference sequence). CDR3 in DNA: TGTGCCAGCAGAGGGACGTCTTTGAACACTGAAGCTTTCTTT. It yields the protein CASRGTSLNTEAFF.

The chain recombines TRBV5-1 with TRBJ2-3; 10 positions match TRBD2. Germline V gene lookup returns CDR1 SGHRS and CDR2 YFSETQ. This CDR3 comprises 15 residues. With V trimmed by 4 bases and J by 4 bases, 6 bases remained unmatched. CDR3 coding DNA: TGCGCCAGCAGCAAGAGCGGGGGGGCCTCAGATACGCAGTATTTT. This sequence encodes CASSKSGGASDTQYF.

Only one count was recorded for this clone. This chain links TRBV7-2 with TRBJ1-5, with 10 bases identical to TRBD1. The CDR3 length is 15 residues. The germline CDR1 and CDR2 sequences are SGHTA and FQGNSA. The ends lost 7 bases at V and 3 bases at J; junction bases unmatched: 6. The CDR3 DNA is TGTGCCAGCAACTCCGGGACAGGGGACAATCAGCCCCAGCATTTT. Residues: CASNSGTGDNQPQHF.

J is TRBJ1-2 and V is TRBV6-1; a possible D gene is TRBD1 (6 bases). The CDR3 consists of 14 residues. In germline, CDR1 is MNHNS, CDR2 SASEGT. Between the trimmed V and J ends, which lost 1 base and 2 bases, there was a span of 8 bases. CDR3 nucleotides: TGTGCCAGCAGTGAAGGGACAGAAAACTATGGCTACACCTTC. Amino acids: CASSEGTENYGYTF.

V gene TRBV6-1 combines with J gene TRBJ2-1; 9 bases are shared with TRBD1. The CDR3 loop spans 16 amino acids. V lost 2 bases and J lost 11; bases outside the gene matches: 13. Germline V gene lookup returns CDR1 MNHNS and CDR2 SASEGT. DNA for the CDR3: TGTGCCAGCAGTGAATTTAGTATGACAGGGGGTTCCAAGCAGTTCTTC. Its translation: CASSEFSMTGGSKQFF.

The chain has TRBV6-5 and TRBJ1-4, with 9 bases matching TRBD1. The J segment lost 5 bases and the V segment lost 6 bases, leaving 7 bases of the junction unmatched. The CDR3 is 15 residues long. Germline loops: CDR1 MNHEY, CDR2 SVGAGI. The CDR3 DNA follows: TGTGCCAGCAGGCCTACAGGGGGCATCAATGAAAAACTGTTTTTT. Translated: CASRPTGGINEKLFF.

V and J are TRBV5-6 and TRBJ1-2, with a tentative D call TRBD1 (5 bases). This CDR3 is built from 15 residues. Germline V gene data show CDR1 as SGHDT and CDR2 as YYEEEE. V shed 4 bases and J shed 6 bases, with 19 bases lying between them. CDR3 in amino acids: CASSPISQGGNGYTF. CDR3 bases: TGTGCCAGCAGCCCTATAAGCCAGGGAGGGAATGGCTACACCTTC.

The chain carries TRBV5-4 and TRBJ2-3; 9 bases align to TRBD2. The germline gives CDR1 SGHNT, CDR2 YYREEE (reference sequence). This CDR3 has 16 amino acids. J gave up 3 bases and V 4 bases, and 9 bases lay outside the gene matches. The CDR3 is CASSPRGGIGTDTQYF. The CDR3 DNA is TGTGCCAGCAGCCCGCGGGGGGGGATTGGGACAGATACGCAGTATTTT.

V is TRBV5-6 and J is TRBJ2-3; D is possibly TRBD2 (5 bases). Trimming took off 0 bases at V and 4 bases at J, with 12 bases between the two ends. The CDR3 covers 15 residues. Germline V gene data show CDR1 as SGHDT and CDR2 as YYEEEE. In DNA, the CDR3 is TGTGCCAGCAGCTTGGTATATGGAGCGGCAGATACGCAGTATTTT. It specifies CASSLVYGAADTQYF.

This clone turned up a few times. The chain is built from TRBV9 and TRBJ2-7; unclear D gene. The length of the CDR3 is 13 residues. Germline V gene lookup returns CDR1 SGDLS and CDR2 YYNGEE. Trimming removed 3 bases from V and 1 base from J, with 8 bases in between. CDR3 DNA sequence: TGTGCCAGCAGCGACTATGCTTCCTACGAGCAGTACTTC. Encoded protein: CASSDYASYEQYF.

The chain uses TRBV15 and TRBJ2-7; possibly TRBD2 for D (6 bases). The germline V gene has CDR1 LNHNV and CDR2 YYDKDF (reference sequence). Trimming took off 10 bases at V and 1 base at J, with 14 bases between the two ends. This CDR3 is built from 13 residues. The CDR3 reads CAIRDGGSYEQYF. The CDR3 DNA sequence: TGTGCCATCCGGGACGGGGGATCCTACGAGCAGTACTTC.

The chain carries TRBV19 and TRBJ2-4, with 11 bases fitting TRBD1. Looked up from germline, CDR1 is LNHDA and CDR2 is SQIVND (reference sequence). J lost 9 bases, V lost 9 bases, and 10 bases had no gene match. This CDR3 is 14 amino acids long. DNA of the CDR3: TGTGCCAGCGTTAAGGGACAGGGGGAGGGCATTCAGTACTTC. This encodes CASVKGQGEGIQYF.

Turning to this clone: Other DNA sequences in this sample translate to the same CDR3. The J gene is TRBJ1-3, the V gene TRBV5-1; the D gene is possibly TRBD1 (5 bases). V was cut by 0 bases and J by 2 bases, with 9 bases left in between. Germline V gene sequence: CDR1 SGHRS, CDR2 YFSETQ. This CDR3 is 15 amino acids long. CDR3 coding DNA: TGCGCCAGCAGCTTGGTTGTGGGGGCTGGAAACACCATATATTTT. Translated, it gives CASSLVVGAGNTIYF.

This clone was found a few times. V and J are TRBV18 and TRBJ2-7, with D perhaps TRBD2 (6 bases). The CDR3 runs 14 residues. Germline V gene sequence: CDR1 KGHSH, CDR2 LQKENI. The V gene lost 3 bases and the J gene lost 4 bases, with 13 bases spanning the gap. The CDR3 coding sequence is TGTGCCAGCTCACCGGGGGGATTCCATTACGAGCAGTACTTC. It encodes CASSPGGFHYEQYF.

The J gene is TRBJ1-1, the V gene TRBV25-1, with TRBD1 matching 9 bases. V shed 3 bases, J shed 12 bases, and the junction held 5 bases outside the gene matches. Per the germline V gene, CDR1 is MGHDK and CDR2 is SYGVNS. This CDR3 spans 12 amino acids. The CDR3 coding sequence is TGTGCCAGCAGTGAGGGGGACAGGGCGTCTTTCTTT. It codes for CASSEGDRASFF.